The T cell receptor beta chain under discussion was sequenced for a study of blood T cell repertoires in COVID-19. Looking at the study overall: Spain, Italy and the United States supplied samples that represented acute and convalescent COVID-19. T cells, B-cell-depleted T cells, or PBMCs provided the cDNA or gDNA that served as material.

Original methodology: Estimated nucleated cell counts came from reference gene primer amplification. Repertoires were generated with immunoSEQ multiplex PCR, while TCRdb's copy carries only in-frame clones and drops some. From that table come the V and J calls and clone size; the DNA was used to work out D and trimming. The table has approximately 300,000 clones, roughly 90% seen once. The sequence derives from a woman aged 50 to 65 who had recovered from COVID-19. The material sequenced was peripheral blood.

CDR3 loop: CASSYQLGQSGAFF. The DNA of the CDR3 is TGCGCCAGCAGCTATCAACTGGGACAGTCGGGAGCTTTCTTT. V gene TRBV5-1 combines with J gene TRBJ1-1, with 7 bases aligning to TRBD1. Looked up from germline, CDR1 is SGHRS and CDR2 is YFSETQ. Trimming at V came to 3 bases and at J to 10 bases, leaving 12 bases not matched to a gene. The CDR3 consists of 14 residues.